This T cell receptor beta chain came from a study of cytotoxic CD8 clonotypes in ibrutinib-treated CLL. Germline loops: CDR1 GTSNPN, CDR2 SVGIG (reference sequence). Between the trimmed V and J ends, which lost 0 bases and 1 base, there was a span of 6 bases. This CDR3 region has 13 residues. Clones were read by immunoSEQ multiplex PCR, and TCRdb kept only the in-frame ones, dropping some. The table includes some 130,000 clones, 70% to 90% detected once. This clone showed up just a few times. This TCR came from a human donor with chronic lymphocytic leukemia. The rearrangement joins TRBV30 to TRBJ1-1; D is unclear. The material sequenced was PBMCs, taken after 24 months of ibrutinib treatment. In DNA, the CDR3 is TGTGCCTGGAGTGTAAACAGGAACACTGAAGCTTTCTTT. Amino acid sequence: CAWSVNRNTEAFF.